What follows are 5 T cell receptor beta chains derived from one specimen sequenced in a study of blood T cell repertoires in COVID-19. Clones were sequenced by immunoSEQ multiplex PCR, and TCRdb holds only the in-frame ones, with some missing. The table has 390,000 or so clones, about four fifths seen once; the top ten hold roughly 5.1%. Sequencing was performed on PBMCs or T cells enriched from blood (not recorded which). The receptors here all came from a woman between 45 and 60 years old who had recovered from COVID-19.

The chain couples TRBV27 to TRBJ2-3; 11 nucleotides match TRBD2. V was clipped by 5 bases and J by 1 base; unmatched bases: 5. Germline V lookup: CDR1 MNHEY, CDR2 SMNVEV (reference sequence). This CDR3 region has 16 residues. The CDR3 here is CASSPRLAGRTDTQYF. Here the CDR3 DNA reads TGTGCCAGCAGTCCACGACTAGCGGGACGCACAGATACGCAGTATTTT.

The chain carries TRBV21-1 and TRBJ1-4. TRBV21-1 is classified as a pseudogene. The length of the CDR3 is 14 residues. The CDR3 nucleotides are TGTGCCAGCAACGAGGTACCGAGTAATGAAAAACTGTTTTTT. Amino acids: CASNEVPSNEKLFF.

The genes are TRBV30 and TRBJ2-4; D is unresolved. V lost 3 bases and J lost 4, with 7 bases in between. The CDR3 runs 12 residues. Germline CDR1 is GTSNPN and CDR2 is SVGIG (reference sequence). The CDR3 DNA is TGTGCCTGGAGGGGCAGGAAAAACATTCAGTACTTC. Translated: CAWRGRKNIQYF.

The V gene is TRBV10-3, the J gene TRBJ1-2; the match to TRBD1 covers 9 bases. The germline V gene encodes CDR1 ENHRY and CDR2 SYGVKD. The CDR3 consists of 14 residues. V shed 6 bases and J 6 bases; nucleotides not matched to a gene: 8. CDR3 sequence: CAIREQGAFDGYTF. As DNA, the CDR3 is TGTGCCATCAGGGAACAGGGGGCGTTCGATGGCTACACCTTC.

This clone was picked up one time. The rearrangement uses TRBV28 and TRBJ2-1, with a possible D match to TRBD1 (5 bases). Germline V gene data show CDR1 as MDHEN and CDR2 as SYDVKM. Trimming took off 6 bases at V and 13 bases at J, with 16 bases between the two ends. The CDR3 runs to 12 residues. The CDR3 region has the DNA TGTGCCAGCAGGGGCCCCAGGGCTCCCCAGTTCTTC. Its protein product is CASRGPRAPQFF.